The 19 T cell receptor beta chains below come from one sample, sequenced in a study of radiotherapy plus CTLA-4 blockade in lung cancer. TCRdb's table, derived via immunoSEQ multiplex PCR, lists solely in-frame clones and lacks some. The sample consists of roughly 130,000 clones, over 80% of them appearing once. The sequencing used peripheral blood, collected from a patient treated with radiotherapy plus ipilimumab. The source is a human donor with non-small cell lung cancer that progressed on radiotherapy plus ipilimumab.

The rearrangement joins TRBV9 to TRBJ1-1; D uncertain. There are 13 residues in the CDR3. V lost 4 bases and J lost 6, with 13 bases in between. Germline V gives CDR1 SGDLS, CDR2 YYNGEE. The CDR3 loop reads CASSFSLEAEAFF. CDR3 DNA: TGTGCCAGCAGCTTCAGTTTGGAGGCTGAAGCTTTCTTT.

This rearrangement joins TRBV5-1 to TRBJ2-5, with D possibly matching TRBD1 (6 bases). The DNA end is more similar to TRBJ2-7, so the J call may be wrong. Germline V lookup: CDR1 SGHRS, CDR2 YFSETQ. The CDR3 consists of 18 residues. DNA of the CDR3: TGCGCCAGCAGCTTTCGGCTCAGTTCGGACAGCCGATCCTACGAGCAGTACTTC. Translated, it gives CASSFRLSSDSRSYEQYF.

The chain has TRBV7-2 and TRBJ2-7, with 10 bases fitting TRBD2. The V gene end was trimmed by 1 base and the J gene end by 2 bases; junction bases not matched to a gene: 2. The CDR3 sequence is 15 residues long. From germline, CDR1 is SGHTA and CDR2 FQGNSA. CDR3 protein: CASSLGTSGTYEQYF. DNA for the CDR3: TGTGCCAGCAGCTTAGGGACTAGCGGTACCTACGAGCAGTACTTC.

The gene calls are TRBV9 and TRBJ1-1, with 11 bases identical to TRBD1. The V gene's germline CDR1 is SGDLS and CDR2 YYNGEE. This CDR3 is built from 16 residues. Trimming removed 4 bases from V and 5 bases from J; junction bases left unmatched: 10. The chain's CDR3 is CASSPTGQGALTEAFF. CDR3 DNA: TGTGCCAGCAGCCCCACCGGACAGGGGGCATTAACTGAAGCTTTCTTT.

V gene TRBV7-9 combines with J gene TRBJ2-3, with no clear D. Germline V gene lookup returns CDR1 SEHNR and CDR2 FQNEAQ (reference sequence). V gave up 5 bases and J gave up 5 bases, with 11 bases separating them. The CDR3 is 13 amino acids. This chain's CDR3 is CASSPRGVDTQYF. The CDR3 DNA reads TGTGCCAGCAGCCCGAGAGGAGTAGATACGCAGTATTTT. Full variable domain (missing parts from reference TRBV7-9 and TRBJ2-3): DTGVSQNPRHKITKRGQNVTFRCDPISEHNRLYWYRQTLGQGPEFLTYFQNEAQLEKSRLLSDRFSAERPKGSFSTLEIQRTEQGDSAMYLCASSPRGVDTQYFGPGTRLTVL.

This clone was detected only a few times. The rearrangement uses TRBV19 and TRBJ2-7; 7 bases are shared with TRBD1. Germline V gene lookup returns CDR1 LNHDA and CDR2 SQIVND (reference sequence). J gave up 3 bases and V 5 bases, and 7 bases lay outside the gene matches. The CDR3 length is 14 residues. The CDR3 nucleotides are TGTGCCAGTAGTTTCCGGACAGGCCTCTACGAGCAGTACTTC. It is translated as CASSFRTGLYEQYF. The complete variable domain, with remaining parts taken from reference TRBV19 and TRBJ2-7, reads DGGITQSPKYLFRKEGQNVTLSCEQNLNHDAMYWYRQDPGQGLRLIYYSQIVNDFQKGDIAEGYSVSREKKESFPLTVTSAQKNPTAFYLCASSFRTGLYEQYFGPGTRLTVT.

V is TRBV4-1 and J is TRBJ2-1, with unresolved D. This CDR3 is built from 13 residues. The V gene's germline CDR1 is MGHRA and CDR2 YSYEKL. Trimming cost V 5 bases and J 6 bases, with 11 bases left between them. CDR3 in amino acids: CASSVNPFNEQFF. DNA of the CDR3: TGCGCCAGCAGCGTAAACCCCTTCAATGAGCAGTTCTTC.

V and J are TRBV2 and TRBJ2-3; TRBD2 matches 8 bases. The trim removed 9 bases at V and 1 base at J, leaving 9 bases unmatched. The CDR3 length is 15 residues. CDR1 SNHLY and CDR2 FYNNEI come from the germline V gene. Here the CDR3 reads CASRTRAGGTDTQYF. The CDR3 DNA reads TGTGCCAGTCGAACCCGAGCGGGAGGCACAGATACGCAGTATTTT.

This clone came up once. This rearrangement joins TRBV5-1 to TRBJ2-3, with 14 bases aligning to TRBD2. This CDR3 comprises 17 residues. Looked up from germline, CDR1 is SGHRS and CDR2 is YFSETQ. The junction had 10 bases not matched to a gene; V was cut back by 7 bases and J by 3 bases. CDR3 sequence (DNA): TGCGCCAGCGTTCGCGGGACTAGCGGGAGAGGGACAGATACGCAGTATTTT. Its translation is CASVRGTSGRGTDTQYF.

The chain has TRBV6-1 and TRBJ2-3; D unresolved. CDR1 and CDR2 (germline): MNHNS, SASEGT. The CDR3 sequence is 15 residues long. V was trimmed by 5 bases and J by 0 bases, leaving 12 bases between them. The CDR3 loop is CASSPLGPSTDTQYF. CDR3 sequence (DNA): TGTGCCAGCAGTCCCTTGGGCCCCAGCACAGATACGCAGTATTTT.

The V and J genes are TRBV4-1 and TRBJ1-1; D gene unclear. The CDR3 is 16 residues long. The V end lost 1 base, the J end lost 2 bases, and 14 bases lay between the germline ends. Germline CDR1 is MGHRA and CDR2 is YSYEKL. The CDR3 sequence is CASSQGGTWVNTEAFF. The CDR3 nucleotides read TGCGCCAGCAGCCAAGGGGGAACGTGGGTTAACACTGAAGCTTTCTTT.

The V gene is TRBV18, the J gene TRBJ1-1; TRBD1 might be the D (6 bases). This CDR3 is built from 16 residues. Between the trimmed V and J ends, which lost 1 base and 2 bases, there was a span of 14 bases. Germline V gives CDR1 KGHSH, CDR2 LQKENI. CDR3 DNA: TGTGCCAGCTCACCACAGGGGGTTCACTATAACACTGAAGCTTTCTTT. Protein: CASSPQGVHYNTEAFF.

This chain uses TRBV19 with TRBJ1-5; maybe TRBD1 (6 bases). Trimming cost V 7 bases and J 2 bases, with 15 bases left between them. Germline V CDR1 and CDR2: LNHDA, SQIVND (reference sequence). This CDR3 has 15 amino acids. The CDR3 sequence is CASTETGTGNQPQHF. The CDR3 DNA follows: TGTGCCAGTACCGAGACAGGAACTGGCAATCAGCCCCAGCATTTT.

The chain employs TRBV14 and TRBJ2-7; the D is unclear. The germline V and J ends were trimmed by 2 bases and 2 bases, with 1 base remaining between them. The V gene's germline CDR1 is SGHDN and CDR2 FVKESK. The CDR3 is made up of 11 amino acids. CDR3 sequence (DNA): TGTGCCAGCAGCCAAACCTACGAGCAGTACTTC. This gives the protein CASSQTYEQYF.

This chain joins TRBV2 and TRBJ1-3; TRBD1 aligns across 8 bases. The CDR3 has 18 residues. Trimming took 0 bases from V and 0 from J; bases not matched to a gene: 7. Germline CDR1 and CDR2: SNHLY and FYNNEI. Here the CDR3 reads CASSEALAGGFSGNTIYF. CDR3 DNA: TGTGCCAGCAGTGAAGCGCTGGCAGGGGGCTTCTCTGGAAACACCATATATTTT.

The gene calls are TRBV10-1 and TRBJ2-2; TRBD1 might be the D (5 bases). CDR3 size: 12 residues. In germline, CDR1 is WNHNN, CDR2 SYGVQD (reference sequence). V lost 9 bases to trimming and J lost 10 bases, with 15 bases between them. CDR3 in DNA: TGCGCCAGTTCTCAGGGCCACCAGGAGCTGTTTTTT. Its translation: CASSQGHQELFF.

The V and J genes are TRBV27 and TRBJ1-2; 7 nucleotides line up with TRBD1. The CDR3 loop spans 15 amino acids. The germline V gene has CDR1 MNHEY and CDR2 SMNVEV (reference sequence). The ends lost 6 bases at V and 10 bases at J; junction bases unmatched: 17. The CDR3 coding sequence is TGTGCCAGCAGCTTACGGGGGACAGAAAAGAAGGACTACACCTTC. Protein product: CASSLRGTEKKDYTF.

This chain links TRBV6-6 with TRBJ2-7; D uncertain. CDR1 and CDR2 (germline): MNHNY, SVGAGI (reference sequence). V was cut by 7 bases and J by 7 bases, with 20 bases left in between. The CDR3 has 14 amino acids. CDR3 protein: CASIPWSAAGEQYF. As DNA, the CDR3 is TGTGCCAGCATCCCTTGGTCGGCCGCAGGAGAGCAGTACTTC.

This clone was detected a few times. The chain links TRBV7-9 to TRBJ1-1; TRBD1 matches 10 bases. This CDR3 is 15 amino acids long. Per the germline V gene, CDR1 is SEHNR and CDR2 is FQNEAQ (reference sequence). The junction had 2 bases not matched to a gene; V was cut back by 1 base and J by 3 bases. The CDR3 protein is CASSLGTGGDTEAFF. The CDR3 coding sequence is TGTGCCAGCAGCTTAGGGACAGGGGGTGACACTGAAGCTTTCTTT.